Presented here are 4 T cell receptor beta chains from one specimen sequenced in a study of a mutant IDH1 vaccine in newly diagnosed glioma. Here immunoSEQ multiplex PCR was the method, and the copy in TCRdb shows in-frame clones only, minus some. Of over 55,000 clones listed, approximately 80% were seen once; the top ten hold 5.4%. Noted time point: week 35, safety follow-up. It was 300 ug of mutant IDH1 20-mer peptide that made up each vaccine dose, given with topical imiquimod. Their antigen targets remain unknown. This specimen consisted of PBMCs, obtained from a glioma patient whose treatment included an IDH1 peptide vaccine. The receptors here all came from a man aged 35 to 55 with glioma.

The J gene is TRBJ2-5, the V gene TRBV11-2; tentative D call: TRBD2 (6 bases). Germline assignment: CDR1 SGHAT and CDR2 FQNNGV. V dropped 4 bases and J dropped 5 bases, with 23 bases sitting between them. This CDR3 comprises 17 residues. CDR3 nucleotides: TGTGCCAGCAGCTATGGGGGTACGGCCGGGAGAGGGGAGACCCAGTACTTC. Its protein product is CASSYGGTAGRGETQYF.

This clone was seen a few times. The V and J genes are TRBV5-5 and TRBJ1-4; 7 bases line up with TRBD1. This CDR3 comprises 14 residues. Per the germline V gene, CDR1 is SGHKS and CDR2 is YYEKEE (reference sequence). After removal of 3 bases from V and 4 bases from J, the junction contained 3 bases not matched to a gene. The CDR3 loop reads CASSSGQRNEKLFF. DNA of the CDR3: TGTGCCAGCAGCTCGGGACAGCGTAATGAAAAACTGTTTTTT.

Concerning this clone itself: The sample holds other DNA sequences that translate to the same CDR3. This chain connects TRBV19 to TRBJ2-1, with a possible D match to TRBD1 (6 bases). The CDR3 covers 15 residues. The germline V gene encodes CDR1 LNHDA and CDR2 SQIVND (reference sequence). Trimming removed 5 bases at V and 0 bases at J, with 11 bases between. The CDR3 spells CASSPDRSSYNEQFF. The DNA of the CDR3 is TGTGCCAGTAGTCCCGACAGGAGCTCCTACAATGAGCAGTTCTTC. Looking up the rest from reference TRBV19 and TRBJ2-1 gives the full variable domain: DGGITQSPKYLFRKEGQNVTLSCEQNLNHDAMYWYRQDPGQGLRLIYYSQIVNDFQKGDIAEGYSVSREKKESFPLTVTSAQKNPTAFYLCASSPDRSSYNEQFFGPGTRLTVL.

The chain carries TRBV2 and TRBJ1-3; D ambiguous. V was shortened by 11 bases and J by 0 bases, with 14 bases between the two germline ends. Looked up from germline, CDR1 is SNHLY and CDR2 is FYNNEI. The CDR3 has 14 amino acids. The CDR3 region is CASNPQPSGNTIYF. The CDR3 coding sequence is TGTGCCTCCAATCCTCAGCCCTCTGGAAACACCATATATTTT.